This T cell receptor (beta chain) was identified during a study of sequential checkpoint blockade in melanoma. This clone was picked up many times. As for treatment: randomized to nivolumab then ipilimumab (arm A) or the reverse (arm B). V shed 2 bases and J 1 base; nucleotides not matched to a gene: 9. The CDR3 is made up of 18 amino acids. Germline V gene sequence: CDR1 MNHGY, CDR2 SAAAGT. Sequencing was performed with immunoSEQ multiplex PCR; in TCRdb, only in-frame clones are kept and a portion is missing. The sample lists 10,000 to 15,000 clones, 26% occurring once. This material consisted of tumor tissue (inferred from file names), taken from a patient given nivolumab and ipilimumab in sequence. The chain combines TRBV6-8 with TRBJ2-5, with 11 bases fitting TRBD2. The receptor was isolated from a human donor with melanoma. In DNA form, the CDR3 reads TGTGCCAGCAGTTACACGGAAGGGACTAGCGGTACCCAAGAGACCCAGTACTTC. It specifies CASSYTEGTSGTQETQYF.